This T cell receptor beta chain is drawn from a study of post-analysis software for immune sequencing data. On the study more broadly: The patients showed relapsing-remitting, secondary progressive and progressive-relapsing multiple sclerosis courses. Findings of the study overall: TRBV5-6, TRBV5-1 and TRBV20-1 belonged to a set of about five TRBV segments that were more frequent in patients than controls. Clustering by F measure revealed strong co-clustering among samples prepared together in one batch. When compared against controls, multiple sclerosis patients showed significantly lower normalized Chao1 diversity.

Researchers reported that TCR beta cDNA libraries carried unique molecular identifiers. When 1 to 10 million T cells were used, they gave a few hundred thousand cDNA molecules. TCRdb re-called the PCR reads through MiXCR, storing one row per CDR3 protein. The sample records hundreds of thousands of distinct CDR3 sequences, about 57% being singletons. As concerns this clonotype: Its antigen is still unknown.

V gave up 3 bases and J gave up 5 bases, with 20 bases separating them. Per the germline V gene, CDR1 is SGHRS and CDR2 is YFSETQ. The CDR3 totals 16 residues. The sample taken for sequencing was blood. The V gene is TRBV5-1, the J gene TRBJ2-5, with D possibly matching TRBD2 (7 bases). The sequence came from a girl under 18 with multiple sclerosis. For the CDR3, the DNA is TGCGCCAGCAGCTATCGGACGGGGGGCGCGGAGGAGACCCAGTACTTC. Protein product: CASSYRTGGAEETQYF.